This T cell receptor (beta chain) is drawn from a study of T cell responses to AZD1222 COVID-19 vaccine. TCRdb's table, derived via immunoSEQ multiplex PCR, lists solely in-frame clones and lacks some. The data contain approximately 94,000 clones, around 87% of them singletons. The trim removed 6 bases at V and 2 bases at J, leaving 7 bases unmatched. CDR3 length: 15 amino acids. Per germline, CDR1 SGDLS and CDR2 YYNGEE. The chain couples TRBV9 to TRBJ2-7; the match to TRBD2 covers 11 bases. The clonotype comes from an adult in good health. The material sequenced was peripheral blood, taken on day 0 of MenACWY control vaccination. The CDR3 is CASNPGTSGTYEQYF. The DNA of the CDR3 is TGTGCCAGCAACCCCGGGACTAGCGGAACCTACGAGCAGTACTTC.